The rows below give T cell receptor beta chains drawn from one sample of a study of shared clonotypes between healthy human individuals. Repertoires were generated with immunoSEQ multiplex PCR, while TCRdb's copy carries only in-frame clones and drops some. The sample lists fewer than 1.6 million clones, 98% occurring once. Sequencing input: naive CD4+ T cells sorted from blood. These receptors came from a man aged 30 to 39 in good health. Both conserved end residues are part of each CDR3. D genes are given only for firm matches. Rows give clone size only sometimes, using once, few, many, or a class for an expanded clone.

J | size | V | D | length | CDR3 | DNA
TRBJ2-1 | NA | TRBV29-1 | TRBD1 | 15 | CSVEDHRGLPHEQFF | TGCAGCGTTGAAGACCACAGGGGGCTACCCCATGAGCAGTTCTTC
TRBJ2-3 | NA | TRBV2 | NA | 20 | CASNREVVRGPGPSTDTQYF | TGTGCCAGCAATAGGGAGGTTGTAAGGGGGCCGGGACCTAGCACAGATACGCAGTATTTT
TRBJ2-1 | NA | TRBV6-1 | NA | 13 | CASSEGPYNEQFF | TGTGCCAGCAGTGAAGGGCCCTACAATGAGCAGTTCTTC
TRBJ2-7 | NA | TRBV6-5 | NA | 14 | CASSFGRSTYEQYF | TGTGCCAGCAGTTTCGGACGGTCAACCTACGAGCAGTACTTC
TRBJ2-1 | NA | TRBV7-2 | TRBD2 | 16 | CASSLWIAGVHNEQFF | TGTGCCAGCAGCTTATGGATAGCGGGAGTCCACAATGAGCAGTTCTTC
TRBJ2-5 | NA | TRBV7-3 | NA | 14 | CASSLIGASETQYF | TGTGCCAGCAGCTTAATAGGGGCGTCTGAGACCCAGTACTTC
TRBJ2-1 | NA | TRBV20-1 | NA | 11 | CSALGVNEQFF | TGCAGTGCGCTAGGGGTCAATGAGCAGTTCTTC
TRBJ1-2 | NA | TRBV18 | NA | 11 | CASSRNYGYTF | TGTGCCAGCTCACGGAACTATGGCTACACCTTC
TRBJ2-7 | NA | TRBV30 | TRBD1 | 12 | CAYRDRVLEQYF | TGTGCCTACCGGGACAGGGTTCTCGAGCAGTACTTC
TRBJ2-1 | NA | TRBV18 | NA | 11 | CASSPRGEQFF | TGTGCCAGCTCACCTCGGGGTGAGCAGTTCTTC
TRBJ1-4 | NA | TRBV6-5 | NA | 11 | CASSELEKLFF | TGTGCCAGCAGTGAACTTGAAAAACTGTTTTTT
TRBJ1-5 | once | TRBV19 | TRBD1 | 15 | CASSGGQGADQPQHF | TGTGCCAGTAGTGGGGGACAGGGGGCAGATCAGCCCCAGCATTTT
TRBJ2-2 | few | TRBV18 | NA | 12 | CASSPPPGELFF | TGTGCCAGCTCACCACCCCCCGGGGAGCTGTTTTTT
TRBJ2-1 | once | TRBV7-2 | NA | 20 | CASSLATFLPLGGSYNEQFF | TGTGCCAGCAGCTTAGCCACATTCCTACCACTTGGCGGCTCCTACAATGAGCAGTTCTTC
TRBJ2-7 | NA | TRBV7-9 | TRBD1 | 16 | CASSLPRTGRGHEQYF | TGTGCCAGCAGCTTACCCCGGACAGGGAGAGGTCACGAGCAGTACTTC
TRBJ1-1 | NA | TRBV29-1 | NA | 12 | CSARVGSGEAFF | TGCAGCGCCAGAGTCGGTTCGGGAGAAGCTTTCTTT
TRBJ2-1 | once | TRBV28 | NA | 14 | CASSPPGRGNEQFF | TGTGCCAGCAGTCCGCCAGGGAGGGGGAATGAGCAGTTCTTC
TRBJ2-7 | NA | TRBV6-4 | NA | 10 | CASSGEKQYF | TGTGCCAGCAGTGGCGAGAAGCAGTACTTC
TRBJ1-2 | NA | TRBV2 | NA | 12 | CASSEVVSGYTF | TGTGCCAGCAGTGAAGTAGTGTCTGGCTACACCTTC
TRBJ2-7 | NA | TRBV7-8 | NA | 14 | CASSSLREGYEQYF | TGTGCCAGCAGCTCTCTCCGGGAAGGCTACGAGCAGTACTTC
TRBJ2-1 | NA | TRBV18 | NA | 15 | CASSPKQGSYNEQFF | TGTGCCAGCTCACCTAAACAGGGCTCCTACAATGAGCAGTTCTTC
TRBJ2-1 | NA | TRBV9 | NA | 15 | CASSGRAGSYNEQFF | TGTGCCAGCAGCGGGAGGGCCGGGTCCTACAATGAGCAGTTCTTC
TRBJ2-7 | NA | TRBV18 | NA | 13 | CASSPDSKYEQYF | TGTGCCAGCTCACCGGACAGTAAGTACGAGCAGTACTTC
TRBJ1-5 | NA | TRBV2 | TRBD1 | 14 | CASGDRVSNQPQHF | TGTGCCAGCGGGGACAGGGTTAGCAATCAGCCCCAGCATTTT
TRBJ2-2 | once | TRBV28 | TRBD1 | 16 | CASSLFGTGGSGELFF | TGTGCCAGCAGTTTATTCGGGACAGGGGGCTCCGGGGAGCTGTTTTTT
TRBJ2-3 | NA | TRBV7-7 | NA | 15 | CASSLDGRSTDTQYF | TGTGCCAGCAGCTTAGACGGTAGGAGCACAGATACGCAGTATTTT
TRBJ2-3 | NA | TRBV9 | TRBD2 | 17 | CASSPRGTSGRADTQYF | TGTGCCAGCAGCCCGAGGGGGACTAGCGGGAGGGCCGATACGCAGTATTTT
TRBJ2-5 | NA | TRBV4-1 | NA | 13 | CASSPQGGETQYF | TGCGCCAGCAGCCCTCAGGGTGGAGAGACCCAGTACTTC
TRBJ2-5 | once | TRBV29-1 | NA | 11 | CSVGGEETQYF | TGCAGCGTTGGGGGGGAAGAGACCCAGTACTTC
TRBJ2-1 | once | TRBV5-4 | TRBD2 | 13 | CAPGRERDNEQFF | TGTGCCCCCGGGAGGGAGCGAGACAATGAGCAGTTCTTC
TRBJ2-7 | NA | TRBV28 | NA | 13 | CASSLAARGEQYF | TGTGCCAGCAGTTTAGCGGCTCGTGGGGAGCAGTACTTC
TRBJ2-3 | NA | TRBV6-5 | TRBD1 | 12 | CASSYLGQTQYF | TGTGCCAGCAGTTACTTGGGACAGACGCAGTATTTT
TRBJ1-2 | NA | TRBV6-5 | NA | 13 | CASSYAMGGGYTF | TGTGCCAGCAGTTACGCGATGGGAGGCGGCTACACCTTC
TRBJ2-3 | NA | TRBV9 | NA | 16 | CASSVEPSGGTDTQYF | TGTGCCAGCAGCGTAGAGCCGTCAGGGGGCACAGATACGCAGTATTTT
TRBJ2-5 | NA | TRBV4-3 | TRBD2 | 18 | CASSPGLAGVSFGETQYF | TGCGCCAGCAGCCCGGGACTAGCGGGAGTTTCGTTTGGAGAGACCCAGTACTTC